Listed here is a single T cell receptor beta chain. Its antigen is still unknown. This record comes from a study of T cell responses to AZD1222 COVID-19 vaccine. The CDR3 runs 13 residues. CDR1 is MGHDK and CDR2 is SYGVNS in the germline V gene. The J segment lost 7 bases and the V segment lost 5 bases, leaving 2 bases of the junction unmatched. Assay used: immunoSEQ multiplex PCR; TCRdb lists only in-frame clones, some missing. This sample has 65,000 to 85,000 clones, with more than 70% found just once. Study observations and caveats: Unmutated regions of variants are reportedly targeted by nearly half of spike-specific TCRs. At baseline, just a handful of AZD1222 recipients tested seropositive. Repertoire sampling happened only post peak T cell response. Rises in breadth and depth of Spike-specific TCRs came after two AZD1222 doses.

The receptor comes from an adult who received the MenACWY meningococcal vaccine as a control. This chain connects TRBV25-1 to TRBJ1-6; 7 nucleotides line up with TRBD1. The source was peripheral blood, collected 28 days after the second dose of the MenACWY control vaccine. This chain's CDR3 is CASSRDSNSPLHF. In DNA, the CDR3 is TGTGCCAGCAGTAGGGACAGCAATTCACCCCTCCACTTT.